These 30 T cell receptor beta chains share one sample of origin, sequenced in a study of immune cell composition in non-small cell lung cancer. Normal lung was sampled as far from the tumour as possible, at least 3 cm. This table comes from immunoSEQ multiplex PCR, and its TCRdb copy is limited to in-frame clones, with some not included. This sample has thousands of clones, with around 67% found just once. The sequenced sample was non-adjacent lung tissue. The receptors come from a human donor with non-small cell lung cancer.

This chain links TRBV11-3 with TRBJ1-1, with TRBD1 as a possible D gene (6 bases). CDR1 and CDR2 (germline): SGHNT, YENEEA. V was shortened by 5 bases and J by 0 bases, with 10 bases between the two germline ends. The CDR3 has 14 residues. Here the CDR3 reads CASSRQVMNTEAFF. For the CDR3, the DNA is TGTGCCAGCAGCCGACAGGTCATGAACACTGAAGCTTTCTTT.

The chain recombines TRBV2 with TRBJ2-2; D might be TRBD1 (6 bases). Germline loops: CDR1 SNHLY, CDR2 FYNNEI. The V gene lost 5 bases and the J gene lost 7 bases, with 20 bases spanning the gap. The CDR3 has 16 amino acids. CDR3 protein: CASSPPPGARGGELFF. The CDR3 DNA sequence: TGTGCCAGCAGTCCTCCCCCAGGGGCCAGGGGCGGGGAGCTGTTTTTT.

The table lists this clone with a few counts. The CDR3: CASGGQGAGNTIYF. The DNA of the CDR3 is TGTGCCAGCGGAGGACAGGGGGCGGGAAACACCATATATTTT. This sequence joins TRBV9 and TRBJ1-3, with 11 nucleotides matching TRBD1. V lost 7 bases, J lost 4 bases, and 4 bases stayed unmatched. CDR3 length: 14 residues. Germline V gene data show CDR1 as SGDLS and CDR2 as YYNGEE.

The genes are TRBV6-6 and TRBJ1-5; 9 nucleotides line up with TRBD1. After removal of 6 bases from V and 3 bases from J, the junction contained 3 bases not matched to a gene. Germline V gives CDR1 MNHNY, CDR2 SVGAGI (reference sequence). The length of the CDR3 is 14 residues. This CDR3 reads CASRDRGINQPQHF. The CDR3 bases are TGTGCCAGCAGGGACAGGGGTATCAATCAGCCCCAGCATTTT.

The V and J genes are TRBV7-9 and TRBJ2-7, with TRBD2 identical over 9 bases. V lost 4 bases to trimming and J lost 7 bases; unmatched junction nucleotides: 8. Germline CDR1 and CDR2: SEHNR and FQNEAQ (reference sequence). This CDR3 comprises 14 residues. The CDR3 sequence: CASSSPGLASEQYF. CDR3 coding DNA: TGTGCCAGCAGCTCGCCGGGACTAGCCTCTGAGCAGTACTTC.

The chain combines TRBV7-2 with TRBJ2-1, with unresolved D. The CDR3 is made up of 11 amino acids. V was clipped by 5 bases and J by 6 bases, with 5 bases between them. The V gene's germline CDR1 is SGHTA and CDR2 FQGNSA. The CDR3 sequence is CASSQFNEQFF. The CDR3 DNA follows: TGTGCCAGCAGCCAGTTCAATGAGCAGTTCTTC.

This chain uses TRBV6-9 with TRBJ2-2; TRBD1 agrees at 8 bases. CDR1 and CDR2 (germline): MNHGY, SVAAGI. Trimming took 5 bases from V and 5 from J; bases not matched to a gene: 7. The CDR3 spans 15 residues. This CDR3 reads CASSELTGETGELFF. CDR3 in DNA: TGTGCCAGCAGTGAACTGACAGGGGAAACCGGGGAGCTGTTTTTT.

CDR3 nucleotides: TGTGCCAGCAGTTACTTCCGGGACAGCTCCTACGAGCAGTACTTC. This codes for CASSYFRDSSYEQYF. The chain links TRBV6-9 to TRBJ2-7; the match to TRBD1 covers 7 bases. The CDR3 runs 15 residues. CDR1 and CDR2 (germline): MNHGY, SVAAGI. Trimming took 3 bases from V and 0 from J; bases not matched to a gene: 5.

The rearrangement joins TRBV27 to TRBJ1-2, with D maybe TRBD1 (6 bases). The V gene lost 2 bases and the J gene lost 6 bases, with 7 bases spanning the gap. The CDR3 runs 12 residues. The germline CDR1 and CDR2 sequences are MNHEY and SMNVEV (reference sequence). In DNA form, the CDR3 reads TGTGCCAGCAGTTTAGGGGGCAATGGCTACACCTTC. Its protein product is CASSLGGNGYTF.

The rearrangement uses TRBV11-3 and TRBJ2-2; TRBD1 matches 10 bases. The CDR3 length is 16 residues. Trimming removed 6 bases from V and 5 bases from J; junction bases left unmatched: 9. Germline V CDR1 and CDR2: SGHNT, YENEEA. CDR3 nucleotide sequence: TGTGCCAGCAGGTCCCGGGACAGGGGTGGAACCGGGGAGCTGTTTTTT. It is translated as CASRSRDRGGTGELFF.

This clone occurred a few times. V gene TRBV7-8 combines with J gene TRBJ1-3, with D possibly being TRBD1 (6 bases). This CDR3 is 16 amino acids long. V lost 3 bases to trimming and J lost 1 base, with 13 bases between them. Germline loops: CDR1 SGHVS, CDR2 FQNEAQ. CDR3 loop: CASSFEQGGSGNTIYF. The CDR3 region has the DNA TGTGCCAGCAGCTTCGAACAGGGAGGGTCTGGAAACACCATATATTTT.

The V and J genes are TRBV7-3 and TRBJ1-2, with 11 nucleotides matching TRBD1. Germline loops: CDR1 SGHTA, CDR2 FQGTGA. This CDR3 region has 14 residues. The trim removed 4 bases at V and 8 bases at J, leaving 6 bases unmatched. The CDR3 loop reads CASSSRTGGDGYTF. The CDR3 DNA sequence: TGTGCCAGCAGCTCTAGGACAGGGGGCGACGGCTACACCTTC.

This clone was picked up a small number of times. The gene calls are TRBV7-2 and TRBJ1-4; no firm D call. The CDR3 sequence is 12 residues long. With 4 bases removed from V and 10 bases from J, the gap between germline ends came to 10 bases. The germline V gene encodes CDR1 SGHTA and CDR2 FQGNSA. DNA for the CDR3: TGTGCCAGCAGCTACAACCCGGGAAAACTGTTTTTT. Its translation: CASSYNPGKLFF.

This sequence joins TRBV9 and TRBJ2-1; possible D gene TRBD2, 7 bases. The CDR3 is 17 amino acids. CDR1 SGDLS and CDR2 YYNGEE come from the germline V gene. The V and J ends lost 0 bases and 4 bases respectively, with 17 bases between them. The CDR3, as DNA: TGTGCCAGCAGCGTAGTTGCGGGGGCCGGTTCGTACAATGAGCAGTTCTTC. This codes for CASSVVAGAGSYNEQFF. The full variable domain, its missing parts supplied by reference TRBV9 and TRBJ2-1, is DSGVTQTPKHLITATGQRVTLRCSPRSGDLSVYWYQQSLDQGLQFLIQYYNGEERAKGNILERFSAQQFPDLHSELNLSSLELGDSALYFCASSVVAGAGSYNEQFFGPGTRLTVL.

The rearrangement links TRBV5-4 to TRBJ2-5; 7 bases fit TRBD1. CDR1 SGHNT and CDR2 YYREEE come from the germline V gene (reference sequence). Trimming at V came to 0 bases and at J to 4 bases, leaving 0 bases not matched to a gene. This CDR3 has 13 amino acids. In DNA, the CDR3 is TGTGCCAGCAGCTTGGGACAGGGAGAGACCCAGTACTTC. Amino acids: CASSLGQGETQYF.

The chain recombines TRBV7-2 with TRBJ1-1; TRBD1 aligns across 9 bases. The germline gives CDR1 SGHTA, CDR2 FQGNSA. The CDR3 runs to 16 residues. V dropped 4 bases and J dropped 1; count of bases not matched to a gene: 7. Here the CDR3 reads CASSSGQGKGNTEAFF. CDR3 coding DNA: TGTGCCAGCAGCTCCGGACAGGGGAAGGGGAACACTGAAGCTTTCTTT.

V and J are TRBV9 and TRBJ1-3; TRBD1 matches 8 bases. Per germline, CDR1 SGDLS and CDR2 YYNGEE. The trim removed 3 bases at V and 2 bases at J, leaving 1 base unmatched. This CDR3 has 14 amino acids. The CDR3 loop is CASSGQGTGNTIYF. In DNA form, the CDR3 reads TGTGCCAGCAGCGGACAGGGGACTGGAAACACCATATATTTT.

This clone was seen more than once but under ten times. The CDR3 spells CAWSTPDRENTEAFF. CDR3 DNA sequence: TGTGCCTGGAGTACTCCGGACAGGGAGAACACTGAAGCTTTCTTT. V usage is TRBV30 and J usage is TRBJ1-1, with TRBD1 matching over 8 bases. Germline loops: CDR1 GTSNPN, CDR2 SVGIG (reference sequence). The CDR3 runs to 15 residues. With 2 bases clipped from V and 1 base from J, the junction kept 6 bases outside the gene matches.

The genes are TRBV10-3 and TRBJ2-5; 12 bases match TRBD2. The CDR3 covers 18 residues. The germline gives CDR1 ENHRY, CDR2 SYGVKD. Losses at the gene ends were 3 bases for V and 2 bases for J; bases not matched to a gene: 10. The CDR3 loop reads CAISDRLAGESIQETQYF. As DNA, the CDR3 is TGTGCCATCAGTGACCGACTAGCGGGGGAGTCAATTCAAGAGACCCAGTACTTC.

This chain uses TRBV14 with TRBJ2-7, with a possible D match to TRBD2 (6 bases). Trimming removed 8 bases at V and 6 bases at J, with 11 bases between. The CDR3 spans 11 residues. Germline CDR1 is SGHDN and CDR2 is FVKESK. CDR3 nucleotides: TGTGCCAGCTCCGGGAGTTCCGAGCAGTACTTC. Translating it yields CASSGSSEQYF.

V and J are TRBV11-2 and TRBJ1-4; D is uncertain. CDR1 and CDR2 (germline): SGHAT, FQNNGV. The CDR3 is 15 residues long. With 1 base removed from V and 0 bases from J, the gap between germline ends came to 6 bases. CDR3 protein: CASSLGGTTNEKLFF. CDR3 DNA sequence: TGTGCCAGCAGCTTAGGCGGGACAACTAATGAAAAACTGTTTTTT.

This rearrangement joins TRBV7-9 to TRBJ1-4; the match to TRBD1 covers 9 bases. The CDR3 runs to 15 residues. Germline trimming cut 4 bases from V and 10 bases from J; bases unmatched to any gene: 10. CDR1 SEHNR and CDR2 FQNEAQ come from the germline V gene (reference sequence). The CDR3 DNA reads TGTGCCAGCAGCTCGGACAGGGGCCAGCCCGGAAAACTGTTTTTT. Its protein product is CASSSDRGQPGKLFF.

The chain carries TRBV6-5 and TRBJ2-7; 10 nucleotides align to TRBD1. V lost 6 bases and J lost 7; bases outside the gene matches: 6. The length of the CDR3 is 13 residues. Germline V lookup: CDR1 MNHEY, CDR2 SVGAGI. The CDR3 DNA is TGTGCCAGCAGATGGACAGGGGGAGGGGAGCAGTACTTC. It specifies CASRWTGGGEQYF.

This rearrangement joins TRBV27 to TRBJ2-1; 9 bases are a match to TRBD2. Germline CDR1 is MNHEY and CDR2 is SMNVEV (reference sequence). Trimming took 5 bases from V and 3 from J; bases not matched to a gene: 8. CDR3 size: 16 residues. CDR3 residues: CASSPLTSGHYNEQFF. Here the CDR3 DNA reads TGTGCCAGCAGTCCCCTAACTAGCGGGCACTACAATGAGCAGTTCTTC.

This clone was found once. This chain joins TRBV7-9 and TRBJ2-7; D is possibly TRBD2 (5 bases). This CDR3 is 12 amino acids long. The V end lost 0 bases, the J end lost 11 bases, and 11 bases lay between the germline ends. The V gene's germline CDR1 is SEHNR and CDR2 FQNEAQ (reference sequence). The CDR3 reads CASSLAASGEYF. Here the CDR3 DNA reads TGTGCCAGCAGCTTAGCTGCTTCCGGGGAGTACTTC.

V is TRBV27 and J is TRBJ2-1; a possible D gene is TRBD1 (6 bases). The germline V and J ends were trimmed by 4 bases and 2 bases, with 12 bases remaining between them. Germline V gene sequence: CDR1 MNHEY, CDR2 SMNVEV (reference sequence). This CDR3 comprises 15 residues. The CDR3 loop is CASSYDRLTYNEQFF. The CDR3 DNA reads as TGTGCCAGCAGTTACGACAGGTTAACCTACAATGAGCAGTTCTTC.

This clone is judged large. The genes are TRBV10-3 and TRBJ2-1; D is uncertain. This CDR3 region has 11 residues. V lost 10 bases to trimming and J lost 5 bases, with 9 bases between them. Per the germline V gene, CDR1 is ENHRY and CDR2 is SYGVKD. Here the CDR3 reads CANLQNNEQFF. The CDR3 DNA reads TGTGCCAACCTGCAGAACAATGAGCAGTTCTTC.

This clone was recorded only once. This chain uses TRBV21-1 with TRBJ1-2; TRBD1 is the table's D call, not checked against the DNA. TRBV21-1 is described as a pseudogene. The CDR3 has 15 amino acids. The DNA for the CDR3 is TGTGCCAGCAGCAAAAGAGGACAGGGGCGAAATGGCTACACCTTC. It specifies CASSKRGQGRNGYTF.

The chain has TRBV5-1 and TRBJ2-7; TRBD1 aligns across 10 bases. The J segment lost 6 bases and the V segment lost 0 bases, leaving 6 bases of the junction unmatched. The CDR3 is 15 amino acids. CDR1 and CDR2 (germline): SGHRS, YFSETQ. The CDR3 nucleotides are TGCGCCAGCAGCTTGGAAGTAAGGGACAGGGGCGAGCAGTACTTC. This gives the protein CASSLEVRDRGEQYF.

This chain links TRBV11-1 with TRBJ2-7, with D maybe TRBD1 (6 bases). Germline V gives CDR1 SGHAT, CDR2 FQDESV (reference sequence). V gave up 5 bases and J gave up 2 bases, with 19 bases separating them. This CDR3 contains 16 residues. CDR3 protein: CASSLPPLGQPYEQYF. CDR3 sequence (DNA): TGTGCCAGCAGCCTCCCTCCTTTAGGACAGCCCTACGAGCAGTACTTC.